The T cell receptor beta chain under discussion was sequenced for a study of cytomegalovirus exposure and HLA in healthy donors. Germline V CDR1 and CDR2: SGHRS, YFSETQ. Deletions cut 5 bases from V and 2 bases from J, with 13 bases between. This CDR3 has 15 residues. Overall study findings and caveats: In a later analysis, DRB1 alleles had the most associated TCRs; HLA-C alleles the fewest. A few CMV-associated chains proved CMV antigen-specific in vitro.

In this sample, this clone turned up a few times. Its target is unknown. Vbeta (60) and Jbeta (13) primers were used in the PCR. Clones were sequenced by immunoSEQ multiplex PCR, and TCRdb holds only the in-frame ones, with some missing. The sample consists of some 180,000 clones, over 65% of them appearing once. Sequenced sample: PBMCs. The chain joins TRBV5-1 to TRBJ2-2; D is possibly TRBD2 (6 bases). This sequence was found in a man younger than 35 in good health and CMV-seronegative. The CDR3 spells CASRPGTSNTGELFF. The CDR3 region has the DNA TGCGCCAGCAGACCCGGGACTTCCAACACCGGGGAGCTGTTTTTT.